This TCR beta chain came from a study of blood T cell repertoires in COVID-19. At the level of the study: PBMCs, B-cell-depleted T cells, or T cells were the source of the cDNA or gDNA that made up the material.

Authors' processing steps: Amplification from reference gene primers served as the basis for estimated nucleated cell counts. Sequenced by immunoSEQ multiplex PCR; TCRdb stores in-frame clones only, minus some. Clonal size and the V and J genes are those of that table, whereas D and trimming came from the DNA. Of 55,000 to 70,000 clones in the sample, 70% to 90% are singletons; the top ten hold roughly 8%. CDR1 and CDR2 (germline): ENHRY, SYGVKD. The CDR3 covers 14 residues. V lost 8 bases and J lost 3; bases outside the gene matches: 9. The receptor's source is an older woman with active COVID-19. The sequencing sample was made of peripheral blood. This sequence joins TRBV10-3 and TRBJ2-7, with 8 bases that match TRBD2. Here the CDR3 reads CAISLGSGNYEQYF. The CDR3 DNA is TGTGCCATCTCGTTAGGTAGCGGGAACTACGAGCAGTACTTC.